Each of the 16 T cell receptor beta chains below was sequenced from the same sample in a study of cytomegalovirus exposure and HLA in healthy donors. Only in-frame clones appear in the TCRdb table, and some are missing; sequencing was by immunoSEQ multiplex PCR. The sample contains tens of thousands of clones, around 94% of which appear only once. What was sequenced was PBMCs. The receptors stem from a man aged 18 to 29 in good health and CMV-seronegative.

This clone was detected once. The V call is TRBV19, the J call TRBJ2-2; 15 bases are shared with TRBD2. With 4 bases clipped from V and 5 bases from J, the junction kept 2 bases outside the gene matches. Germline V CDR1 and CDR2: LNHDA, SQIVND (reference sequence). This CDR3 spans 16 amino acids. Here the CDR3 DNA reads TGTGCCAGTAGTACGGGGACTAGCGGGAGGACCGGGGAGCTGTTTTTT. It specifies CASSTGTSGRTGELFF.

V usage is TRBV19 and J usage is TRBJ1-5; TRBD1 aligns across 11 bases. This CDR3 has 13 residues. Trimming at V came to 7 bases and at J to 6 bases, leaving 2 bases not matched to a gene. Germline lookup yields CDR1 LNHDA and CDR2 SQIVND (reference sequence). In DNA form, the CDR3 reads TGTGCCAGTACGGACAGGGGGCTTCAGCCCCAGCATTTT. This encodes CASTDRGLQPQHF.

The chain recombines TRBV12-5 with TRBJ2-1; tentative D call: TRBD2 (5 bases). Trimming removed 0 bases from V and 10 bases from J, with 16 bases in between. The CDR3 loop spans 15 amino acids. Germline V gives CDR1 LGHNT, CDR2 FRNRAP. CDR3 loop: CASGLVLGVGSEQFF. The CDR3 bases are TGTGCTAGTGGTTTGGTACTCGGGGTTGGCTCAGAGCAGTTCTTC.

V is TRBV18 and J is TRBJ2-7, with 7 nucleotides matching TRBD2. J was trimmed by 4 bases and V by 1 base; bases with no gene match: 4. Looked up from germline, CDR1 is KGHSH and CDR2 is LQKENI. The CDR3 spans 14 residues. The CDR3 sequence: CASSPQRGLYEQYF. Here the CDR3 DNA reads TGTGCCAGCTCACCACAGCGGGGTCTGTACGAGCAGTACTTC.

The chain couples TRBV29-1 to TRBJ1-1; tentative D call: TRBD1 (5 bases). With 4 bases removed from V and 5 bases from J, the gap between germline ends came to 14 bases. This CDR3 has 13 residues. Per germline, CDR1 SQVTM and CDR2 ANQGSEA. CDR3 sequence reads: CSVGRWEGTEAFF. The CDR3 nucleotides are TGCAGCGTTGGCAGGTGGGAGGGGACTGAAGCTTTCTTT.

This chain links TRBV6-1 with TRBJ1-2, with 10 bases aligning to TRBD1. CDR3 length: 13 residues. V was pared by 4 bases and J by 5 bases, with 1 base of the junction left unmatched. Per germline, CDR1 MNHNS and CDR2 SASEGT. The CDR3 protein is CASSGGQGYGYTF. CDR3 nucleotides: TGTGCCAGCAGTGGGGGACAGGGGTATGGCTACACCTTC.

The CDR3 DNA is TGTGCCAGTTCAGGGGACCATGAAAAACTGTTTTTT. It translates to CASSGDHEKLFF. The chain joins TRBV27 to TRBJ1-4; a weak D match, TRBD1 (6 bases). This CDR3 is built from 12 residues. With 9 bases removed from V and 6 bases from J, the gap between germline ends came to 11 bases. Germline assignment: CDR1 MNHEY and CDR2 SMNVEV (reference sequence).

The J gene is TRBJ2-2, the V gene TRBV9, with D possibly being TRBD1 (6 bases). Germline CDR1 SGDLS, CDR2 YYNGEE. Trimming stripped 2 bases from V and 5 bases from J, with 16 bases between. The CDR3 runs 16 residues. DNA for the CDR3: TGTGCCAGCAGCGTGTCCGGGAATCAGGGGACCGGGGAGCTGTTTTTT. Translating gives CASSVSGNQGTGELFF.

The J gene is TRBJ2-3, the V gene TRBV12-5, with D tentatively TRBD1 (6 bases). Germline values: CDR1 LGHNT, CDR2 FRNRAP. CDR3 size: 17 residues. V was cut by 3 bases and J by 2 bases, with 18 bases left in between. The CDR3 bases are TGTGCTAGTGGTTTCCTTACAGGGATGACCCCCACAGATACGCAGTATTTT. The encoded protein is CASGFLTGMTPTDTQYF.

The J gene is TRBJ1-3, the V gene TRBV6-1; D ambiguous. The CDR3 runs 13 residues. Germline loops: CDR1 MNHNS, CDR2 SASEGT. V was pared by 0 bases and J by 4 bases, with 4 bases between. CDR3 DNA: TGTGCCAGCAGTGAAGCCTCGGGAAACACCATATATTTT. Translated: CASSEASGNTIYF.

The V and J genes are TRBV28 and TRBJ1-2; a weak D match, TRBD1 (5 bases). Germline assignment: CDR1 MDHEN and CDR2 SYDVKM. V was shortened by 3 bases and J by 4 bases, with 12 bases between the two germline ends. CDR3 size: 14 residues. CDR3 nucleotides: TGTGCCAGCAGTTTTGGGGCAGGGCTCTATGGCTACACCTTC. This codes for CASSFGAGLYGYTF.

The gene calls are TRBV4-1 and TRBJ1-5; D is unresolved. This CDR3 is 17 amino acids long. Germline V CDR1 and CDR2: MGHRA, YSYEKL. The V gene lost 0 bases and the J gene lost 2 bases, with 14 bases spanning the gap. The CDR3 region has the DNA TGCGCCAGCAGCCAAGACGTAGGCCCCGGAGGCAATCAGCCCCAGCATTTT. Its protein product is CASSQDVGPGGNQPQHF.

The CDR3 here is CASSSPADEQYF. The CDR3 DNA follows: TGTGCCAGCAGTTCCCCAGCGGACGAGCAGTACTTC. The chain links TRBV28 to TRBJ2-7; the D gene is possibly TRBD2 (5 bases). Trimming took 4 bases from V and 5 from J, leaving 9 bases between them. The V gene's germline CDR1 is MDHEN and CDR2 SYDVKM. This CDR3 has 12 residues.

The CDR3 DNA is TGTGCCAGCACACAGGGAGGCAATCAGCCCCAGCATTTT. As protein: CASTQGGNQPQHF. The V gene is TRBV11-2, the J gene TRBJ1-5; possibly TRBD1 for D (6 bases). The CDR3 contains 13 residues. Germline values: CDR1 SGHAT, CDR2 FQNNGV. V lost 7 bases and J 2 bases, leaving 9 bases between the germline ends.

This chain uses TRBV7-9 with TRBJ2-7; a weak D match, TRBD2 (6 bases). Germline values: CDR1 SEHNR, CDR2 FQNEAQ (reference sequence). V lost 5 bases, J lost 4 bases, and 12 bases lay in between. The CDR3 sequence is 13 residues long. DNA of the CDR3: TGTGCCAGCAGCCCTGGGAGGCGGTACGAGCAGTACTTC. This sequence encodes CASSPGRRYEQYF.

This clone was observed once. In DNA, the CDR3 is TGCGCCAGCAGCCCTAGGACAGGCTATGGCTACACCTTC. Its protein product is CASSPRTGYGYTF. V and J are TRBV10-1 and TRBJ1-2; 7 bases are shared with TRBD1. With V trimmed by 6 bases and J by 4 bases, 5 bases remained unmatched. The germline gives CDR1 WNHNN, CDR2 SYGVQD (reference sequence). The CDR3 sequence is 13 residues long.